This T cell receptor (beta chain) was recorded in a study of blood T cell repertoires in COVID-19. Clones were sequenced by immunoSEQ multiplex PCR, and TCRdb holds only the in-frame ones, with some missing. The data contain 150,000 to 200,000 clones, around nine tenths of them singletons. This CDR3 region has 16 residues. Germline CDR1 reads LGHNT; CDR2 reads FRNRAP. Trimming took off 0 bases at V and 10 bases at J, with 16 bases between the two ends. The sample comprised peripheral blood. The source is a man aged 55 to 70 with active or convalescent COVID-19. The V gene is TRBV12-5, the J gene TRBJ1-6; the D gene is possibly TRBD1 (6 bases). The CDR3 region has the DNA TGTGCTAGTGGTTTGGTACTAGGGGGGGATGAATCACCCCTCCACTTT. Amino acid sequence: CASGLVLGGDESPLHF.